This entry lists 29 T cell receptor beta chains sequenced from one sample in a study of human T cells and chemical hapten exposure. From the RACE reads, TCRdb called clonotypes with MiXCR, one entry per CDR3 protein. Seen here are about 350,000 distinct CDR3 sequences, around 5.5% observed once, and the top ten hold less than 9%. The time point here: pre-sensitization, week 0. The treatment here: therapeutic diphenylcyclopropenone sensitization with weekly scalp DPC. This material consisted of whole blood, taken in connection with sensitization to the hapten diphenylcyclopropenone (DPC). These TCRs come from a woman between 18 and 29 years old with alopecia areata. Some clones in this sample may be carry-over from other donors' samples.

In this sample, this clonotype turned up many times. The chain couples TRBV9 to TRBJ2-1; 8 bases align to TRBD1. The CDR3 is made up of 14 amino acids. J lost 6 bases, V lost 3 bases, and 5 bases had no gene match. CDR1 and CDR2 (germline): SGDLS, YYNGEE. CDR3 coding DNA: TGTGCCAGCAGCGCACTTACAGGGGGCAATGAGCAGTTCTTC. Protein sequence: CASSALTGGNEQFF.

Written as DNA, the CDR3 is TGTGCCAGCAACCGGGAGGGCCGGTATGGCTACACCTTC. It translates to CASNREGRYGYTF. The chain has TRBV28 and TRBJ1-2; D uncertain. The CDR3 loop spans 13 amino acids. V was shortened by 7 bases and J by 5 bases, with 14 bases between the two germline ends. Germline V lookup: CDR1 MDHEN, CDR2 SYDVKM.

This clonotype was observed many times. The gene calls are TRBV7-9 and TRBJ1-2, with D perhaps matching TRBD1 (5 bases). Germline CDR1 is SEHNR and CDR2 is FQNEAQ (reference sequence). The V end lost 7 bases, the J end lost 7 bases, and 13 bases lay between the germline ends. The CDR3 contains 12 residues. The CDR3: CASTGREAGYTF. CDR3 DNA: TGTGCCAGCACCGGCAGGGAAGCTGGCTACACCTTC. Together with reference TRBV7-9 and TRBJ1-2, the CDR3 gives the full variable domain: DTGVSQNPRHKITKRGQNVTFRCDPISEHNRLYWYRQTLGQGPEFLTYFQNEAQLEKSRLLSDRFSAERPKGSFSTLEIQRTEQGDSAMYLCASTGREAGYTFGSGTRLTVV.

This clonotype turned up a few times. J is TRBJ2-3 and V is TRBV12-3 or TRBV12-4, with TRBD1 matching over 9 bases. V lost 7 bases and J lost 5; bases outside the gene matches: 13. The length of the CDR3 is 16 residues. The CDR3 sequence is CASTPLRDRAEDTQYF. For the CDR3, the DNA is TGTGCCAGCACCCCTCTCCGGGACAGGGCGGAAGATACGCAGTATTTT.

The CDR3 DNA reads TGTGCCAGCAGTTACGCGGGGGGTGGTGAGCAGTTCTTC. Its protein product is CASSYAGGGEQFF. The chain has TRBV6-6 and TRBJ2-1, with 8 bases that match TRBD2. The V segment lost 2 bases and the J segment 9 bases; nucleotides outside the gene matches: 3. CDR3 length: 13 residues. Germline CDR1 reads MNHNY; CDR2 reads SVGAGI (reference sequence).

This clonotype showed up many times. The genes are TRBV28 and TRBJ2-1; D is undetermined. Trimming left V 5 bases short and J 3 bases short, with 11 bases between. The germline gives CDR1 MDHEN, CDR2 SYDVKM. The CDR3 is 14 amino acids. CDR3 coding DNA: TGTGCCAGCAGTCCCCCGACTTTCTACAATGAGCAGTTCTTC. It encodes CASSPPTFYNEQFF.

The V gene is TRBV5-4, the J gene TRBJ1-2; 7 bases line up with TRBD1. This CDR3 region has 14 residues. Trimming cost V 4 bases and J 5 bases; bases outside gene matches: 8. The germline gives CDR1 SGHNT, CDR2 YYREEE (reference sequence). CDR3 residues: CASSPGQAVYGYTF. In nucleotides, the CDR3 is TGTGCCAGCAGCCCCGGACAGGCGGTTTATGGCTACACCTTC.

This clonotype came up many times. V is TRBV6-1 and J is TRBJ1-2; D gene uncertain. The V gene's germline CDR1 is MNHNS and CDR2 SASEGT. V lost 3 bases and J 0 bases, leaving 2 bases between the germline ends. This CDR3 has 12 amino acids. For the CDR3, the DNA is TGTGCCAGCAGTGAGTCTAACTATGGCTACACCTTC. This gives the protein CASSESNYGYTF.

This clonotype was recorded a few times. This chain's CDR3 is CASSRPTVGEQYF. The CDR3 nucleotides are TGTGCCAGCAGCCGACCCACTGTCGGCGAGCAGTACTTC. The V and J genes are TRBV6-5 and TRBJ2-7; D is ambiguous. The V and J ends lost 6 bases and 6 bases respectively, with 15 bases between them. CDR3 length: 13 amino acids. The germline gives CDR1 MNHEY, CDR2 SVGAGI.

In DNA form, the CDR3 reads TGCAGTGCTAGAGTAGGCGGGAATCAGCCCCAGCATTTT. This codes for CSARVGGNQPQHF. V gene TRBV20-1 combines with J gene TRBJ1-5; D remains ambiguous. V gave up 1 base and J gave up 4 bases, with 8 bases separating them. Germline V gene sequence: CDR1 DFQATT, CDR2 SNEGSKA (reference sequence). CDR3 length: 13 residues.

This chain joins TRBV28 and TRBJ2-5; no definite D call. CDR3 size: 15 residues. Germline V gene sequence: CDR1 MDHEN, CDR2 SYDVKM. With 5 bases removed from V and 5 bases from J, the gap between germline ends came to 18 bases. The CDR3 DNA is TGTGCCAGCAGTGCCCAGGCCATCGCCAGTGAGACCCAGTACTTC. Its protein product is CASSAQAIASETQYF.

This clonotype was counted many times. This chain links TRBV28 with TRBJ2-3, with D maybe TRBD2 (6 bases). The ends were cut back, 5 bases at V and 2 bases at J, with 11 bases in the middle. CDR1 MDHEN and CDR2 SYDVKM come from the germline V gene. The length of the CDR3 is 14 residues. For the CDR3, the DNA is TGTGCCAGCAGTCTCCGGGGGATCACAGATACGCAGTATTTT. It specifies CASSLRGITDTQYF.

In its sample, this clonotype was seen many times. The J gene is TRBJ2-7, the V gene TRBV5-1, with 7 bases aligning to TRBD1. The CDR3 is 14 amino acids. Trimming at V came to 2 bases and at J to 4 bases, leaving 6 bases not matched to a gene. Per the germline V gene, CDR1 is SGHRS and CDR2 is YFSETQ. The CDR3 region has the DNA TGCGCCAGCAGCTTTACAGGGGTCGGATACGAGCAGTACTTC. It translates to CASSFTGVGYEQYF.

This clonotype has at least ten counts. The junction differs from germline at one of its ends, possibly a read error. This sequence joins TRBV7-7 and TRBJ2-2; 7 bases agree with TRBD2. The germline CDR1 and CDR2 sequences are SSHAT and FNYEAQ (reference sequence). The CDR3 sequence is 16 residues long. The CDR3 here is CASSLAGGAQTGELFF. The CDR3 DNA reads TGTGCTAGCAGCTTAGCGGGTGGGGCGCAGACCGGGGAGCTGTTTTTT.

This sequence joins TRBV6-2 or TRBV6-3 and TRBJ2-1; D assignment may be TRBD1 or TRBD2 (5 bases each). The CDR3 spans 15 residues. The V end lost 6 bases, the J end lost 2 bases, and 14 bases lay between the germline ends. Germline loops: CDR1 MNHEY, CDR2 SVGEGT. Here the CDR3 DNA reads TGTGCCAGCAGGGTGGGGGATAATGCCTACAATGAGCAGTTCTTC. It encodes CASRVGDNAYNEQFF.

The chain couples TRBV29-1 to TRBJ2-3, with a tentative D call TRBD1 (5 bases). The CDR3 spans 14 residues. The germline V gene encodes CDR1 SQVTM and CDR2 ANQGSEA. The V end lost 2 bases, the J end lost 4 bases, and 13 bases lay between the germline ends. This chain's CDR3 is CSVEMDTRADTQYF. DNA of the CDR3: TGCAGCGTTGAAATGGACACAAGAGCAGATACGCAGTATTTT.

This clonotype was observed a few times. This chain connects TRBV7-2 to TRBJ2-1; D may be TRBD1 (6 bases). Trimming left V 5 bases short and J 6 bases short, with 11 bases between. CDR3 size: 13 residues. The germline CDR1 and CDR2 sequences are SGHTA and FQGNSA. The CDR3: CASSQGTPNEQFF. The DNA for the CDR3 is TGTGCCAGCAGCCAGGGGACGCCCAATGAGCAGTTCTTC.

This clonotype was counted only a few times. CDR3 bases: TGTGCCAGCAGATCGGGACAGGAGAGCACAGATACGCAGTATTTT. Its translation is CASRSGQESTDTQYF. The chain employs TRBV5-6 and TRBJ2-3; 8 positions match TRBD1. The CDR3 is 15 residues long. V lost 5 bases, J lost 0 bases, and 5 bases stayed unmatched. Germline values: CDR1 SGHDT, CDR2 YYEEEE.

V gene TRBV20-1 combines with J gene TRBJ1-3; D is uncertain. Trimming removed 6 bases at V and 7 bases at J, with 10 bases between. Germline V CDR1 and CDR2: DFQATT, SNEGSKA (reference sequence). This CDR3 has 11 residues. The CDR3 region is CSANAGNTIYF. CDR3 DNA sequence: TGCAGTGCCAACGCGGGGAACACCATATATTTT.

This clonotype was seen a few times. J is TRBJ2-3 and V is TRBV11-1; maybe TRBD2 (5 bases). The germline V and J ends were trimmed by 0 bases and 0 bases, with 13 bases remaining between them. This CDR3 comprises 17 residues. Germline loops: CDR1 SGHAT, CDR2 FQDESV (reference sequence). Written as DNA, the CDR3 is TGTGCCAGCAGCTTAGCCCGTGGAGGACTCAGCACAGATACGCAGTATTTT. Protein sequence: CASSLARGGLSTDTQYF.

This clonotype has more than one count but fewer than ten. This chain uses TRBV7-2 with TRBJ1-1, with 12 nucleotides matching TRBD1. The CDR3 extends over 16 amino acids. The V gene's germline CDR1 is SGHTA and CDR2 FQGNSA. V was clipped by 6 bases and J by 1 base; unmatched bases: 6. The CDR3 reads CASSPGTGGWNTEAFF. CDR3 in DNA: TGTGCCAGCAGTCCCGGGACAGGGGGCTGGAACACTGAAGCTTTCTTT.

This clonotype was detected ten times or more. The V and J genes are TRBV3-1 and TRBJ2-1, with a weak D call TRBD2 (5 bases). This CDR3 has 14 amino acids. CDR1 and CDR2 from the germline V gene are LGHDT and YNNKEL (reference sequence). V was cut by 3 bases and J by 10 bases, with 16 bases left in between. CDR3 DNA sequence: TGTGCCAGCAGCCAGAGGGAGACGGGCGGAGAGCAGTTCTTC. Protein: CASSQRETGGEQFF.

This rearrangement joins TRBV2 to TRBJ2-5; TRBD2 might be the D (6 bases). The germline V gene encodes CDR1 SNHLY and CDR2 FYNNEI. The CDR3 has 15 amino acids. V lost 3 bases and J 9 bases, leaving 20 bases between the germline ends. DNA of the CDR3: TGTGCCAGCAGTGAGTGGGGACTTGCCCAAGTCGCCCAGTACTTC. Protein sequence: CASSEWGLAQVAQYF.

This clonotype was counted a few times. The chain has TRBV7-8 and TRBJ2-3, with D perhaps matching TRBD1 or TRBD2 (5 bases each). Trimming took 5 bases from V and 0 from J, leaving 15 bases between them. This CDR3 is 16 amino acids long. Germline CDR1 reads SGHVS; CDR2 reads FQNEAQ. The CDR3 reads CASSPRGGRSTDTQYF. The CDR3 region has the DNA TGTGCCAGCAGCCCTAGGGGCGGGCGAAGCACAGATACGCAGTATTTT.

This clonotype was detected ten times or more. The chain employs TRBV28 and TRBJ2-3; D is possibly TRBD1 (6 bases). Between the trimmed V and J ends, which lost 6 bases and 0 bases, there was a span of 22 bases. Germline V gene sequence: CDR1 MDHEN, CDR2 SYDVKM. The CDR3 has 18 residues. Here the CDR3 reads CASRRQEGSSSSTDTQYF. The CDR3, as DNA: TGTGCCAGCAGGCGACAGGAAGGGTCCTCGTCTAGCACAGATACGCAGTATTTT.

This clonotype came up a few times. J is TRBJ2-1 and V is TRBV6-1; 8 bases match TRBD2. With 7 bases clipped from V and 0 bases from J, the junction kept 11 bases outside the gene matches. Germline CDR1 and CDR2: MNHNS and SASEGT. The CDR3 covers 17 residues. The CDR3 sequence: CASTDLAGRSSYNEQFF. In DNA form, the CDR3 reads TGTGCCAGCACCGATTTAGCGGGGAGAAGCTCCTACAATGAGCAGTTCTTC.

This clonotype was counted at least ten times. This chain joins TRBV29-1 and TRBJ2-1; D is possibly TRBD2 (6 bases). Deletions cut 7 bases from V and 4 bases from J, with 11 bases between. CDR1 and CDR2 from the germline V gene are SQVTM and ANQGSEA. This CDR3 spans 12 amino acids. In DNA form, the CDR3 reads TGCAGCGCCGGGAGATCATACAATGAGCAGTTCTTC. Amino acids: CSAGRSYNEQFF.

Ten or more counts support this clonotype. V usage is TRBV7-2 and J usage is TRBJ2-5; weak D call: TRBD2 (6 bases). The CDR3 is made up of 13 amino acids. CDR1 is SGHTA and CDR2 is FQGNSA in the germline V gene. The V end lost 4 bases, the J end lost 7 bases, and 13 bases lay between the germline ends. In nucleotides, the CDR3 is TGTGCCAGCAGCTCCCGGGACTTAAGGACCCAGTACTTC. Translation: CASSSRDLRTQYF.

This clonotype was recorded at least ten times. The rearrangement links TRBV6-5 to TRBJ2-2, with 7 bases that match TRBD2. The CDR3 is made up of 15 amino acids. V lost 5 bases to trimming and J lost 4 bases; unmatched junction nucleotides: 7. Germline-derived CDR1 and CDR2 are MNHEY and SVGAGI. The CDR3 DNA follows: TGTGCCAGCAGTCCATTAGCGGGTTCCACCGGGGAGCTGTTTTTT. It specifies CASSPLAGSTGELFF.